The rows below give T cell receptor beta chains drawn from one sample of a study of cytomegalovirus exposure and HLA in healthy donors. The assay was immunoSEQ multiplex PCR, and TCRdb's table has in-frame clones only and misses some. In total, the table holds under 200,000 clones. Material: PBMCs. The receptor source for this set is a young woman in good health and CMV-seropositive. CDR3s include the opening cysteine and the closing phenylalanine or tryptophan. Each record gives: J gene, D gene, V gene, CDR3 DNA, CDR3 protein. The D gene is left open where the match is weak.

TRBJ2-7 . TRBV28 TGTGCCAGCAGTTTATCCAGGGACGAGCAGTACTTC CASSLSRDEQYF
TRBJ1-1 . TRBV25-1 TGTGCCAGCGTCGAGGGCACTGAAGCTTTCTTT CASVEGTEAFF
TRBJ2-5 . TRBV18 TGTGCCAGCTCACCACCAGGACTGCAAGAGACCCAGTACTTC CASSPPGLQETQYF
TRBJ2-3 TRBD1 TRBV6-1 TGTGCCAGCAGTGAAAAGACAGGGGGTCAAGATACGCAGTATTTT CASSEKTGGQDTQYF
TRBJ2-6 TRBD1 TRBV5-6 TGTGCCAGCAGCGGGACAGGGGGCTCTTGGGCCAACGTCCTGACTTTC CASSGTGGSWANVLTF
TRBJ1-3 TRBD1 TRBV5-1 TGCGCCAGCAGCGTGGGACAGGGCTCTGGAAACACCATATATTTT CASSVGQGSGNTIYF
TRBJ2-5 TRBD1 TRBV5-8 TGTGCCAGCAGTTCGGGACAGGCCTACCAAGAGACCCAGTACTTC CASSSGQAYQETQYF
TRBJ2-7 . TRBV19 TGTGCCAGTAGTATTCGGGGGGCGGGCGAGCAGTACTTC CASSIRGAGEQYF
TRBJ1-1 . TRBV28 TGTGCCAGTAGACTGACGGGTGAAGCTTTCTTT CASRLTGEAFF
TRBJ1-5 TRBD1 TRBV12-5 TGTGCTAGTGGTTTGGATTCGACAGGGGCCGAGCATTTT CASGLDSTGAEHF
TRBJ1-2 . TRBV4-2 TGTGCCAGCAGCCAAGAGGAGGCTTATGGCTACACCTTC CASSQEEAYGYTF
TRBJ2-7 TRBD1 TRBV29-1 TGCAGCGTTTCGCAACGAGACCCCCAGAGACAGGGGGCTCACGAGCAGTACTTC CSVSQRDPQRQGAHEQYF
TRBJ2-5 TRBD1 TRBV5-4 TGTGCCAGCAGCTTGGCAGGGGGCGCGGAGACCCAGTACTTC CASSLAGGAETQYF
TRBJ2-7 TRBD1 TRBV5-1 TGCGCCAGCGGCACAGGGGGTGGTTTCGAGCAGTACTTC CASGTGGGFEQYF
TRBJ1-4 . TRBV11-2 TGTGCCAGCAGCTTCAGGGTAGGCGTCCTACATGAAAAACTGTTTTTT CASSFRVGVLHEKLFF
TRBJ1-1 . TRBV5-1 TGCGCCAGCAGCTTGAGTGGGGCGATGAACACTGAAGCTTTCTTT CASSLSGAMNTEAFF
TRBJ2-2 . TRBV6-6 TGTGCCAGCAGCCTGGACAGCCGGGAGCTGTTTTTT CASSLDSRELFF
TRBJ1-1 . TRBV2 TGTGCCAGCAGGTTACAGGGTTTGAACACTGAAGCTTTCTTT CASRLQGLNTEAFF
TRBJ1-4 TRBD1 TRBV4-1 TGCGCCAGCAGCCAGGCCCACCGGACAGGGGGCGCCTCAACTAATGAAAAACTGTTTTTT CASSQAHRTGGASTNEKLFF
TRBJ2-1 TRBD2 TRBV5-1 TGCGCCAGCAGCTTGGTTGCGGGAGTGGATGAGCAGTTCTTC CASSLVAGVDEQFF
TRBJ1-2 . TRBV23-1 TGCGCCAGCAGTCAATCGCGGGGTTATAGGAATGGCTACACCTTC CASSQSRGYRNGYTF
TRBJ2-5 TRBD1 TRBV29-1 TGCAGCGTAGAGACAGGGGGCGAGACCCAGTACTTC CSVETGGETQYF
TRBJ2-7 . TRBV7-5 TGTGTCAGAAGGACTGGGACTAGCGGGAGAGTTGGGTACGAGCAGTACTTC CVRRTGTSGRVGYEQYF
TRBJ1-6 . TRBV18 TGTGCCAGCTCACCGACCACCCCTGGAGGCACCTATAATTCACCCCTCCACTTT CASSPTTPGGTYNSPLHF
TRBJ2-3 . TRBV10-3 TGTGCCATCAGTGAGTGGGACGGGAGTAGCACAGATACGCAGTATTTT CAISEWDGSSTDTQYF
TRBJ1-1 . TRBV18 TGTGCCAGCTCACCAGTCCCCAGTGAAGCTTTCTTT CASSPVPSEAFF
TRBJ2-2 . TRBV4-3 TGCGCCAGCAGCCATCACGGGGGAAACACCGGGGAGCTGTTTTTT CASSHHGGNTGELFF
TRBJ1-3 . TRBV11-3 TGTGCCAGCAGCTCCCCTTGGACAGCCTCTGGAAACACCATATATTTT CASSSPWTASGNTIYF
TRBJ2-1 TRBD2 TRBV7-9 TGTGCCAGCAGCTTCTGGGAGGGGCTAAACAATGAGCAGTTCTTC CASSFWEGLNNEQFF
TRBJ1-5 . TRBV19 TGTGCCAGTAGTATAGAGTACACCCTCGGCAATCAGCCCCAGCATTTT CASSIEYTLGNQPQHF
TRBJ2-5 TRBD1 TRBV5-1 TGCGCCAGCAGTTTGACAGGGTACCAAGAGACCCAGTACTTC CASSLTGYQETQYF
TRBJ2-5 . TRBV27 TGTGCCAGCAGTTCCCTCCCACTAGCAACAAAAGAGACCCAGTACTTC CASSSLPLATKETQYF
TRBJ2-5 TRBD1 TRBV2 TGTGCCAGCAGTGGACAGGGCCAAGAGACCCAGTACTTC CASSGQGQETQYF
TRBJ2-1 . TRBV2 TGTGCCAGCAGTGTAGTTAATTACAATGAGCAGTTCTTC CASSVVNYNEQFF
TRBJ2-5 TRBD2 TRBV7-2 TGTGCCAGCAGCTTAGACCGGGGGGGCCTAGAGACCCAGTACTTC CASSLDRGGLETQYF
TRBJ1-4 . TRBV5-5 TGTGCCAGCAGCTCCTCTGCGGGCTACGATGAAAAACTGTTTTTT CASSSSAGYDEKLFF